These 2 T cell receptor beta chains were all obtained from the same sample, sequenced in a study of CD8+CD57+ T cells in acquired aplastic anemia. TCR beta VDJ and CDR3 were profiled, and genomic DNA was the template. TCRdb independently ran MiXCR on the reads; one entry per CDR3 protein. Altogether 150,000 to 200,000 distinct CDR3 sequences are present, 50% to 65% being singletons, with the ten largest covering approximately 42%. In patients chosen for sequencing, flow cytometry had shown CD8+CD57+ cell expansion. Sequencing input: sorted CD4+, CD8+, or CD8+CD57+ T cells (not recorded which) from PBMCs. Source of these receptors: a human donor with aplastic anemia.

This clonotype was counted a single time. The J gene is TRBJ1-6, the V gene TRBV7-9, with 7 nucleotides matching TRBD1. Trimming removed 2 bases from V and 4 bases from J; junction bases left unmatched: 5. The CDR3 covers 16 residues. Germline assignment: CDR1 SEHNR and CDR2 FQNEAQ (reference sequence). For the CDR3, the DNA is TGTGCCAGCAGCTTAAAATCAGGGGGGTATAATTCACCCCTCCACTTT. Translation gives CASSLKSGGYNSPLHF.

This clonotype appeared many times. The rearrangement links TRBV7-8 to TRBJ2-3, with TRBD2 as a possible D gene (6 bases). The ends were cut back, 5 bases at V and 1 base at J, with 10 bases in the middle. The CDR3 extends over 14 amino acids. Germline lookup yields CDR1 SGHVS and CDR2 FQNEAQ. The CDR3 protein is CASSPWGGTDTQYF. The CDR3, as DNA: TGTGCCAGCAGCCCTTGGGGGGGCACAGATACGCAGTATTTT.